This T cell receptor (beta chain) was identified in a study of T cells in localized non-small cell lung cancer. Points from the study as a whole: Adjacent lung tissue had a median approximately 57 of the top 100 clones found in the tumor. Density of T cells in blood, when higher, went with longer overall survival. Sequencing covered just one tumor region, so heterogeneity cannot be ruled out.

The protocol was immunoSEQ multiplex PCR, while the TCRdb copy is restricted to in-frame clones and leaves out a portion. Here the sample spans about 2,600 clones, roughly 47% being singletons. Concerning this clone itself: Its cognate antigen is unknown.

The clonotype originates from a woman between 40 and 69 years old with stage II squamous cell lung carcinoma. This material consisted of lung tumor tissue, taken before any cancer treatment.

The CDR3 spells CASSDGRDSPLHF. The CDR3 DNA reads as TGTGCCAGCAGCGACGGCCGGGATTCACCCCTCCACTTT. The rearrangement links TRBV28 to TRBJ1-6; D gene ambiguous. The V gene lost 6 bases and the J gene lost 8 bases, with 11 bases spanning the gap. Germline V CDR1 and CDR2: MDHEN, SYDVKM. The CDR3 contains 13 residues.